A selection of T cell receptor beta chains follows, all from one sample in a study of T-cell reconstitution after alpha-beta-depleted transplantation in children. MiXCR, run by TCRdb on the PCR reads, gives a single entry per CDR3 protein. The profile shows around 200,000 distinct CDR3 sequences, about a tenth of them singletons. Sequenced here: PBMCs, sampled before TCRalphabeta/CD19-depleted stem cell transplant. The receptors originated from a child younger than two with acute myeloid leukemia, due to receive a stem cell transplant. Each CDR3 is given with its conserved first and last residue. Each record gives: D gene, V gene, clone size, J gene, CDR3 length, CDR3 DNA, CDR3 protein. A D gene is named only where the DNA matches it firmly. Clone size is given for some rows only: seen once, a few or many times, or a class if the clone is expanded.

d_call: -; v_call: TRBV20-1; clone_size: once; j_call: TRBJ2-3; cdr3_length: 16; cdr3_nt: TGCAGTGCTCCTCCCTGGGGTGGGCTGGGCGCAGATACGCAGTATTTT; cdr3_aa: CSAPPWGGLGADTQYF
d_call: -; v_call: TRBV3-1; clone_size: -; j_call: TRBJ2-5; cdr3_length: 10; cdr3_nt: TGTGCCGTCCGGGGGGAGACCCAGTACTTC; cdr3_aa: CAVRGETQYF
d_call: -; v_call: TRBV20-1; clone_size: -; j_call: TRBJ2-2; cdr3_length: 13; cdr3_nt: TGCAGTGCCATGGGCCACAAGCCCGGGGAGCTGTTTTTT; cdr3_aa: CSAMGHKPGELFF
d_call: TRBD2; v_call: TRBV18; clone_size: -; j_call: TRBJ2-1; cdr3_length: 13; cdr3_nt: TGTGCCAGCTCACCACTAGCGGGCAATGAGCAGTTCTTC; cdr3_aa: CASSPLAGNEQFF
d_call: -; v_call: TRBV5-1; clone_size: many; j_call: TRBJ1-2; cdr3_length: 14; cdr3_nt: TGCGCCAGCAGCTTGATGAATTCTAACTATGGCTACACCTTC; cdr3_aa: CASSLMNSNYGYTF
d_call: -; v_call: TRBV7-9; clone_size: many; j_call: TRBJ2-7; cdr3_length: 12; cdr3_nt: TGTGCCAGCAGACGGGGAACCTACGAGCAGTACTTC; cdr3_aa: CASRRGTYEQYF
d_call: TRBD1; v_call: TRBV18; clone_size: many; j_call: TRBJ1-1; cdr3_length: 14; cdr3_nt: TGTGCCAGCTCACCACAGGGGGCCGTCACTGAAGCTTTCTTT; cdr3_aa: CASSPQGAVTEAFF
d_call: -; v_call: TRBV3-1; clone_size: many; j_call: TRBJ2-7; cdr3_length: 15; cdr3_nt: TGTGCCAGCAGCCAAGGGTTATCGAACTCCTACGAGCAGTACTTC; cdr3_aa: CASSQGLSNSYEQYF
d_call: TRBD1; v_call: TRBV5-4; clone_size: -; j_call: TRBJ1-2; cdr3_length: 14; cdr3_nt: TGTGCCAGCAGTGCAGGGGGAGCTAACTATGGCTACACCTTC; cdr3_aa: CASSAGGANYGYTF
d_call: -; v_call: TRBV5-6; clone_size: -; j_call: TRBJ2-6; cdr3_length: 14; cdr3_nt: TGTGCCAGCAATTACAGGGCCGGGGCCAACGTCCTGACTTTC; cdr3_aa: CASNYRAGANVLTF
d_call: -; v_call: TRBV14; clone_size: many; j_call: TRBJ2-1; cdr3_length: 17; cdr3_nt: TGTGCCAGCAGCCAAGCTCTGTCCGGCGGGAAGAGCAATGAGCAGTTCTTC; cdr3_aa: CASSQALSGGKSNEQFF
d_call: TRBD2; v_call: TRBV20-1; clone_size: many; j_call: TRBJ2-1; cdr3_length: 19; cdr3_nt: TGCAGTGCTAGGGCCGGACTAGCGGGAGGATCGGGTACCTACAATGAGCAGTTCTTC; cdr3_aa: CSARAGLAGGSGTYNEQFF
d_call: -; v_call: TRBV6-1; clone_size: many; j_call: TRBJ2-3; cdr3_length: 14; cdr3_nt: TGTGCCAGCAGAAGCGGGTATGGCACAGATACGCAGTATTTT; cdr3_aa: CASRSGYGTDTQYF
d_call: TRBD2; v_call: TRBV20-1; clone_size: -; j_call: TRBJ2-3; cdr3_length: 15; cdr3_nt: TGCAGCTTCTGGGGCCAGGCGGGGGGCACAGATACGCAGTATTTT; cdr3_aa: CSFWGQAGGTDTQYF
d_call: -; v_call: TRBV20-1; clone_size: many; j_call: TRBJ1-2; cdr3_length: 13; cdr3_nt: TGCAGTGCTAGGGGGGATCAGGCCGGTGGCTACACCTTC; cdr3_aa: CSARGDQAGGYTF
d_call: TRBD2; v_call: TRBV20-1; clone_size: -; j_call: TRBJ2-1; cdr3_length: 17; cdr3_nt: TGCAGTGCTAGAGACCCCGGACTAGCGGGTTCTGGGTATGAGCAGTTCTTC; cdr3_aa: CSARDPGLAGSGYEQFF
d_call: -; v_call: TRBV5-1; clone_size: few; j_call: TRBJ1-5; cdr3_length: 15; cdr3_nt: TGCGCCAGCAGCTTGGAGGGACACTTTAATCAGCCCCAGCATTTT; cdr3_aa: CASSLEGHFNQPQHF
d_call: TRBD2; v_call: TRBV30; clone_size: -; j_call: TRBJ2-1; cdr3_length: 16; cdr3_nt: TGTGCCTGGAGTTCGGAGGGACTAGCTAACTACAATGAGCAGTTCTTC; cdr3_aa: CAWSSEGLANYNEQFF
d_call: TRBD1; v_call: TRBV29-1; clone_size: once; j_call: TRBJ2-3; cdr3_length: 10; cdr3_nt: TGCAGCCTTAAGACAGGGACGCAGTATTTT; cdr3_aa: CSLKTGTQYF
d_call: -; v_call: TRBV20-1; clone_size: many; j_call: TRBJ2-3; cdr3_length: 11; cdr3_nt: TGCAGTGCTGGGAGCACAGATACGCAGTATTTT; cdr3_aa: CSAGSTDTQYF
d_call: -; v_call: TRBV2; clone_size: many; j_call: TRBJ1-4; cdr3_length: 15; cdr3_nt: TGTGCCAGCAGTCTACAGCTCCCCCTGAATGAAAAACTGTTTTTT; cdr3_aa: CASSLQLPLNEKLFF
d_call: -; v_call: TRBV7-2; clone_size: many; j_call: TRBJ2-3; cdr3_length: 16; cdr3_nt: TGTGCCAGCACCTCAAACAGGGCGGTTCGCACAGATACGCAGTATTTT; cdr3_aa: CASTSNRAVRTDTQYF
d_call: TRBD2; v_call: TRBV7-3; clone_size: many; j_call: TRBJ2-1; cdr3_length: 22; cdr3_nt: TGTGCCAGCAGCCTCGACAGACAACCGGGACTAGCGGGAGATAGCTCCTACAATGAGCAGTTCTTC; cdr3_aa: CASSLDRQPGLAGDSSYNEQFF
d_call: -; v_call: TRBV19; clone_size: -; j_call: TRBJ1-5; cdr3_length: 16; cdr3_nt: TGTGCCAGTATGGGGGAAGTGGGGTATAGCAATCAGCCCCAGCATTTT; cdr3_aa: CASMGEVGYSNQPQHF
d_call: -; v_call: TRBV18; clone_size: few; j_call: TRBJ1-1; cdr3_length: 15; cdr3_nt: TGTGCCAGCTCACCACAAAGGGGGGTGAACACTGAAGCTTTCTTT; cdr3_aa: CASSPQRGVNTEAFF
d_call: -; v_call: TRBV5-1; clone_size: many; j_call: TRBJ1-5; cdr3_length: 13; cdr3_nt: TGCGCCAGCAGCTTTACGAGCAATCAGCCCCAGCATTTT; cdr3_aa: CASSFTSNQPQHF
d_call: -; v_call: TRBV7-2; clone_size: many; j_call: TRBJ2-3; cdr3_length: 12; cdr3_nt: TGTGCCAGCAGCGATCAAACCCCCACGCAGTATTTT; cdr3_aa: CASSDQTPTQYF
d_call: TRBD2; v_call: TRBV7-2; clone_size: many; j_call: TRBJ2-7; cdr3_length: 14; cdr3_nt: TGTGCCAGCAGCTCCGGACTAGTGGTCCACGAGCAGTACTTC; cdr3_aa: CASSSGLVVHEQYF
d_call: TRBD1; v_call: TRBV28; clone_size: many; j_call: TRBJ2-1; cdr3_length: 16; cdr3_nt: TGTGCCAGCAGTTTATTAGGGACAGGGGTCTACAATGAGCAGTTCTTC; cdr3_aa: CASSLLGTGVYNEQFF
d_call: -; v_call: TRBV20-1; clone_size: many; j_call: TRBJ2-1; cdr3_length: 10; cdr3_nt: TGCAGTGCTAGGACGATTGAGCAGTTCTTC; cdr3_aa: CSARTIEQFF
d_call: TRBD2; v_call: TRBV4-2; clone_size: many; j_call: TRBJ2-1; cdr3_length: 17; cdr3_nt: TGTGCCAGCAGCCTTTGGGGACCTAGCGGGACCTACAATGAGCAGTTCTTC; cdr3_aa: CASSLWGPSGTYNEQFF
d_call: TRBD2; v_call: TRBV20-1; clone_size: many; j_call: TRBJ2-1; cdr3_length: 10; cdr3_nt: TGCAGTGCCACGGGAGGTGAGCAGTTCTTC; cdr3_aa: CSATGGEQFF
d_call: TRBD2; v_call: TRBV9; clone_size: many; j_call: TRBJ2-7; cdr3_length: 17; cdr3_nt: TGTGCCAGCAGCTCACACCCACTAGCGGGCGGCTCCTACGAGCAGTACTTC; cdr3_aa: CASSSHPLAGGSYEQYF
d_call: -; v_call: TRBV30; clone_size: many; j_call: TRBJ1-1; cdr3_length: 12; cdr3_nt: TGTGCCTGGAGTGCAAACCCTACTGAAGCTTTCTTT; cdr3_aa: CAWSANPTEAFF
d_call: -; v_call: TRBV12-3/TRBV12-4; clone_size: medium-sized; j_call: TRBJ1-5; cdr3_length: 14; cdr3_nt: TGTGCCAGCAGCCAGCAGGGAGACAATCAGCCCCAGCATTTT; cdr3_aa: CASSQQGDNQPQHF
d_call: TRBD2; v_call: TRBV20-1; clone_size: many; j_call: TRBJ2-3; cdr3_length: 12; cdr3_nt: TGCAGTGCCCAGCGGGACACAGATACGCAGTATTTT; cdr3_aa: CSAQRDTDTQYF
d_call: -; v_call: TRBV6-5; clone_size: many; j_call: TRBJ1-1; cdr3_length: 12; cdr3_nt: TGTGCCAGCAGTTACTCGAGGACAGAAGCTTTCTTT; cdr3_aa: CASSYSRTEAFF
d_call: -; v_call: TRBV5-5; clone_size: many; j_call: TRBJ2-7; cdr3_length: 14; cdr3_nt: TGTGCCAGCAGCTTTCAACTCCTGAGGGGCGAGCAGTACTTC; cdr3_aa: CASSFQLLRGEQYF
d_call: TRBD1; v_call: TRBV2; clone_size: -; j_call: TRBJ1-5; cdr3_length: 15; cdr3_nt: TGTGCCAGCAGGCTAGACAGGGGGGGGACCCAGCCCCAGCATTTT; cdr3_aa: CASRLDRGGTQPQHF
d_call: -; v_call: TRBV19; clone_size: -; j_call: TRBJ2-3; cdr3_length: 12; cdr3_nt: TGTGCCAGTTCCTTTAGCAATCAGCCCCAGTATTTT; cdr3_aa: CASSFSNQPQYF
d_call: -; v_call: TRBV7-2; clone_size: many; j_call: TRBJ1-1; cdr3_length: 13; cdr3_nt: TGTGCCAGCAGCACCTGGAGGGGCACTGAAGCTTTCTTT; cdr3_aa: CASSTWRGTEAFF
d_call: -; v_call: TRBV5-5; clone_size: many; j_call: TRBJ2-5; cdr3_length: 13; cdr3_nt: TGTGCCAGCAGCTTGCGCGTGTCAGAGACCCAGTACTTC; cdr3_aa: CASSLRVSETQYF
d_call: TRBD2; v_call: TRBV5-1; clone_size: many; j_call: TRBJ2-3; cdr3_length: 15; cdr3_nt: TGCGCCAGCAGCTTTCTGGGGGGGGGCACAGATACGCAGTATTTT; cdr3_aa: CASSFLGGGTDTQYF
d_call: TRBD2; v_call: TRBV6-4; clone_size: many; j_call: TRBJ2-2; cdr3_length: 15; cdr3_nt: TGTGCCAGCAGCCCTAGCGGGGGGAACACCGGGGAGCTGTTTTTT; cdr3_aa: CASSPSGGNTGELFF
d_call: -; v_call: TRBV28; clone_size: -; j_call: TRBJ1-6; cdr3_length: 14; cdr3_nt: TGTGCCAGCAGTTTACCAGGGTCGGTTTCACCCCTCCACTTT; cdr3_aa: CASSLPGSVSPLHF
d_call: TRBD1; v_call: TRBV2; clone_size: many; j_call: TRBJ2-3; cdr3_length: 15; cdr3_nt: TGTGCCAGCACCGACAGGGACAGGGCTCCAGATACGCAGTATTTT; cdr3_aa: CASTDRDRAPDTQYF
d_call: TRBD2; v_call: TRBV6-2/TRBV6-3; clone_size: many; j_call: TRBJ2-2; cdr3_length: 15; cdr3_nt: TGTGCCAGCAGTACCACCGGGACTAGCGGGAGATGGGTGTTTTTT; cdr3_aa: CASSTTGTSGRWVFF
d_call: TRBD2; v_call: TRBV7-8; clone_size: many; j_call: TRBJ2-1; cdr3_length: 16; cdr3_nt: TGTGCCAGCAGCTCGTATAGCGGGAGTTCCTACAATGAGCAGTTCTTC; cdr3_aa: CASSSYSGSSYNEQFF
d_call: -; v_call: TRBV20-1; clone_size: -; j_call: TRBJ1-6; cdr3_length: 16; cdr3_nt: TGCAGTGCTAGAGTCCGGGGTGAAGGGTATAATTCACCCCTCCACTTT; cdr3_aa: CSARVRGEGYNSPLHF
d_call: -; v_call: TRBV29-1; clone_size: few; j_call: TRBJ1-1; cdr3_length: 13; cdr3_nt: TGCAGCGTTGAAGGGGTTCTGAACACTGAAGCTTTCTTT; cdr3_aa: CSVEGVLNTEAFF
d_call: -; v_call: TRBV27; clone_size: many; j_call: TRBJ1-1; cdr3_length: 13; cdr3_nt: TGTGCCAGCTATTTAACCTTCGGCACTGAAGCTTTCTTT; cdr3_aa: CASYLTFGTEAFF
d_call: -; v_call: TRBV2; clone_size: -; j_call: TRBJ1-5; cdr3_length: 15; cdr3_nt: TGTGCCAGCCTGGGTGGAATGGGGCCCAATCAGCCCCAGCATTTT; cdr3_aa: CASLGGMGPNQPQHF
d_call: -; v_call: TRBV29-1; clone_size: few; j_call: TRBJ1-1; cdr3_length: 11; cdr3_nt: TGCAGCGTCCCTTCCCAGGGTGGTGCTTTCTTT; cdr3_aa: CSVPSQGGAFF
d_call: -; v_call: TRBV29-1; clone_size: few; j_call: TRBJ1-1; cdr3_length: 13; cdr3_nt: TGCAGCGTTGGAAGCTTCGAGGACACTGAAGCTTTCTTT; cdr3_aa: CSVGSFEDTEAFF
d_call: -; v_call: TRBV9; clone_size: many; j_call: TRBJ2-3; cdr3_length: 14; cdr3_nt: TGTGCCAGCAGCGGGAGCGGAAGCACAGATACGCAGTATTTT; cdr3_aa: CASSGSGSTDTQYF
d_call: -; v_call: TRBV29-1; clone_size: few; j_call: TRBJ2-7; cdr3_length: 14; cdr3_nt: TGCAGCGTCGGGAAGGGCGACGGGACCTACGAGCAGTACTTC; cdr3_aa: CSVGKGDGTYEQYF
d_call: -; v_call: TRBV12-3/TRBV12-4; clone_size: many; j_call: TRBJ1-5; cdr3_length: 14; cdr3_nt: TGTGCCAGCAGTCTCGGGGAGACACATCAGCCCCAGCATTTT; cdr3_aa: CASSLGETHQPQHF